This record concerns one T cell receptor (beta chain) sequence. The antigen is unknown. This sample was taken from a study of blood T cells in healthy people across ages. Findings and caveats of the study: Across the age range, TCR beta diversity per million T cells fell in a roughly linear way. Long-lived donors exceeded aged donors in naive CD4+ cells and diversity.

Combining a sample-barcoded 5' primer with a J-beta primer mix, a second PCR ran for roughly 6 to 12 cycles. TCRdb itself ran the 5' RACE reads through MiXCR, one entry per CDR3 protein. The data show about 670,000 distinct CDR3 sequences, approximately 40% seen once. The germline V gene has CDR1 MNHEY and CDR2 SMNVEV (reference sequence). Trimming pared 5 bases from V and 2 bases from J, leaving 7 bases between. The CDR3 consists of 13 residues. J is TRBJ1-5 and V is TRBV27, with unresolved D. The material sequenced was blood. The source is a man at least 80 years old in good health. In nucleotides, the CDR3 is TGTGCCAGCAGTCCCAGTCGCAATCAGCCCCAGCATTTT. This gives the protein CASSPSRNQPQHF.